The T cell receptor beta chain under discussion was sequenced for a study of CXCR3-negative and CXCR3-positive naive CD8 T cells (dated by TCRdb to between 2017 and 2020). Concerning the study at large: In total, approximately 150 million TRB reads were obtained, corresponding to roughly 1.5 +/- 0.3 million reads per library. Diversity and physicochemical repertoire analyses covered roughly ten donors pooled from two independent experiments. Naive subsets from 5 or 6 donors and memory cells from 3 donors were included in the TRBV-TRBJ cluster analysis.

The CDR3 measures 16 amino acids from cysteine to phenylalanine. This entry has no DNA. The data were produced on a NextSeq 550. The Human TCR Profiling Kit (MiLaboratory) was used to make UMI-labeled 5' RACE TRB cDNA libraries. cDNA synthesis used the entire amount of extracted RNA, and PCR amplification then used the entire amount of cDNA produced. Libraries were prepared in parallel using an identical number of PCR cycles. The authors' pipeline ran thus. About 54,000 +/- 9,700 unique UMI-labeled TRB cDNA molecules per library were extracted with MIGEC and MiXCR, with at least two reads per UMI required. An average of roughly 40,000 +/- 10,000 functional in-frame TRB CDR3 nucleotide clonotypes without stop codons was found per library. After each sample was downsampled to 5000 UMI-labeled TRB molecules, VDJtools was used to calculate diversity metrics such as normalized Shannon-Wiener and Chao1. For the central five CDR3 residues, VDJtools calculated physicochemical properties weighted by clonotype size, namely interaction energy, strength, volume and Kidera factor 4. After TCRdb reprocessed the reads, each CDR3 protein sequence was kept as one row, without DNA. These V and J calls rely on TCRdb rather than the paper's analysis. The record for this sample contains about 63,000 distinct CDR3 sequences. Of the sample, around 5% falls within the top ten clones.

Overall results and qualifications from the work: Repertoire diversity was comparably high in both naive subsets but much lower in memory CD8+ T cells. Similar TRBV-TRBJ usage was shown by naive CXCR3-negative and CXCR3-positive cells from the same donor, whereas distinct patterns were shown by memory cells. Freshly isolated PBMCs were used for most assays because CXCR3 expression partially decreased after cryopreservation. Compared with CXCR3-negative naive cells, CXCR3-positive naive cells had TRB CDR3s with higher hydrophobicity (lower Kidera factor 4), lower energy, and higher strength and volume indices. Because surface CD5, which has been linked to self-reactivity in mice, was comparable between naive subsets, TCR interaction strength was also inferred from TRB CDR3 physicochemical properties.

Each CD8+ T cell subset was flow-sorted in triplicate, and 300,000 or so cells per subset were placed directly into RLT lysis buffer. To exclude memory contaminants, naive CD8+ T cells were stringently defined as CD45RO-CCR7+CD27+CD95-. Standard density gradient centrifugation was used to isolate peripheral blood mononuclear cells from buffy coats. Naive CXCR3-negative and CXCR3-positive CD8+ T cells were flow-sorted using a FACSAria III. Total RNA was extracted from sorted cells with an RNeasy Mini Kit. In the case of this clonotype: Its antigen is not yet known.

This receptor chain uses TRBV12-3 or TRBV12-4 and TRBJ2-7; without DNA, the TCRdb call of TRBD1 cannot be checked. The receptor's source is a human donor in good health. Some clones in this sample may be carry-over from other donors' samples. Sequenced: naive CXCR3+ CD8+ T cells from blood. The meaning of the sample's cell subset or site label: CD45RO-CCR7+CD27+CD95- naive CD8+ T cells expressing CXCR3 (TNR3+). Here the CDR3 is given as CASSLVVDRLAYEQYF.